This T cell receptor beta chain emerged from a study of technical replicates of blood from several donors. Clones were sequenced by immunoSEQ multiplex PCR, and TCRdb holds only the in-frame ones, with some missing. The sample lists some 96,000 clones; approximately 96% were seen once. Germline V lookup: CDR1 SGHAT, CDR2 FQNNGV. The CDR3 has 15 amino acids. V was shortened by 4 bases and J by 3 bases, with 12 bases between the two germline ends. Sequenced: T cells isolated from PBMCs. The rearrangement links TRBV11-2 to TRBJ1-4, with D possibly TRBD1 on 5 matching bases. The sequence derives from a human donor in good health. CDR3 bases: TGTGCCAGCAGCTCGCAGGGTCAGCCTAATGAAAAACTGTTTTTT. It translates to CASSSQGQPNEKLFF.